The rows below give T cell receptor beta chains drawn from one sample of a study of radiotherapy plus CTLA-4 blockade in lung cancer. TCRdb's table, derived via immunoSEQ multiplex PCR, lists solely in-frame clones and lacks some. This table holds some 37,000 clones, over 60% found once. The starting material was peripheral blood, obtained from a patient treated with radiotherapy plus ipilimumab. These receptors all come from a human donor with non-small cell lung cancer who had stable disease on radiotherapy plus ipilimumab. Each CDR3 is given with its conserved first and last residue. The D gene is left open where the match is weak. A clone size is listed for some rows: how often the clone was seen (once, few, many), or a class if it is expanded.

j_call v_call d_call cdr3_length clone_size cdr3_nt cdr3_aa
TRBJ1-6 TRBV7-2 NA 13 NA TGTGCCAGCAGCGGGGACATTCATTCACCCCTCCACTTT CASSGDIHSPLHF
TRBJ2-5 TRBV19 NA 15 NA TGTGCCAGTAGATCCGGACAGTTAGGACAAGAGACCCAGTACTTC CASRSGQLGQETQYF
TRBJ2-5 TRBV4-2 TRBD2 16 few TGTGCCAGCAGCCAAGTGAGTCTAGCGGGGGAAGAGACCCAGTACTTC CASSQVSLAGEETQYF
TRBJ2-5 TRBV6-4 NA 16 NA TGTGCCAGCAGTGACAGGAGGGGGGGCCGAGGAGAGACCCAGTACTTC CASSDRRGGRGETQYF
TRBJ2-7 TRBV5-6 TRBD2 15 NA TGTGCCAGCAGTTACCGGGACCCGGGAGGCTACGAGCAGTACTTC CASSYRDPGGYEQYF
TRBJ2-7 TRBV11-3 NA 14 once TGTGCCAGCAGCCCCTATGGGTCGACATACGAGCAGTACTTC CASSPYGSTYEQYF
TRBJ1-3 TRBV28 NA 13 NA TGTGCCAGCACAGTCAGCTCTGGAAACACCATATATTTT CASTVSSGNTIYF
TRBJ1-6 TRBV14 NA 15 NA TGTGCCAGCAGCCAAGCCAACAGGAAACACCCACCCCTCCACTTT CASSQANRKHPPLHF
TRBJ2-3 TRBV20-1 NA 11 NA TGCAGTGTTGAGATGGCAGATACGCAGTATTTT CSVEMADTQYF
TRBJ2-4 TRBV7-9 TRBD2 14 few TGTGCCAGCAGCTTAGTCTCTGGGGGGGACATTCAGTACTTC CASSLVSGGDIQYF
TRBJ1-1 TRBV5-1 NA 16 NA TGCGCCAGCAGCGGGACGACAGGTGGGGCGAACACTGAAGCTTTCTTT CASSGTTGGANTEAFF
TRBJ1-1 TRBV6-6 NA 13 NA TGTGCCAGCAGTTTCCGAGAGAACACTGAAGCTTTCTTT CASSFRENTEAFF
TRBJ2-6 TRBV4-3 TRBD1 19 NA TGCGCCAGCAGCCAAGAGAGGACAGGGGCCTACTCTGGGGCCAACGTCCTGACTTTC CASSQERTGAYSGANVLTF
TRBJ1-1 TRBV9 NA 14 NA TGTGCCAGCAGCGTAGCGGGGGGCAACACTGAAGCTTTCTTT CASSVAGGNTEAFF
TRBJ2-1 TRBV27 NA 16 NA TGTGCCAGCAGTCCCTCCGCCTTACAGGTCTACAATGAGCAGTTCTTC CASSPSALQVYNEQFF
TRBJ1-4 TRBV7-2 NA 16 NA TGTGCCAGCAGCTTAGCTGGCGGCACCCGGTTTGAAAAACTGTTTTTT CASSLAGGTRFEKLFF
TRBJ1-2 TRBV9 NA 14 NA TGTGCCAGCAGCGTAGCCACATGGCGTAGCGGCTACACCTTC CASSVATWRSGYTF
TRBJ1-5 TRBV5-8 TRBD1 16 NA TGTGCCAGCAGCCCAGGGACAGGCAACAAAGGGGAGCCCCAGCATTTT CASSPGTGNKGEPQHF
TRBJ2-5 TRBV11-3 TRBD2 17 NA TGTGCCAGCAGCCAAGGGACTAGCGGGGGGGCCGGAGAGACCCAGTACTTC CASSQGTSGGAGETQYF
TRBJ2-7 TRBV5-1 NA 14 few TGCGCCAGCAGCTTAGTTGGACAGAACTACGAGCAGTACTTC CASSLVGQNYEQYF
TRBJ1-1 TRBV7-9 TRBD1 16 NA TGTGCCAGCAGCTTAGCGCAGGGGGCCCGGCGGCCTGAAGCTTTCTTT CASSLAQGARRPEAFF
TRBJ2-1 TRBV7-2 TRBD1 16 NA TGTGCCAGCAGCTTATCCGGACAGGGGGCATCTTATGAGCAGTTCTTC CASSLSGQGASYEQFF
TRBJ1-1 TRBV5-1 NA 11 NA TGCGCCAGCAGCTTGGGAGGAGAAGCTTTCTTT CASSLGGEAFF